This T cell receptor (beta chain) was recorded in a study of blood T cell repertoires in COVID-19. As for the study in general: Two negative PCRs, clearance, or symptom resolution were required of recovered Cohort 3 donors.

The age range of participants was roughly 18 to 90 years, with residence in some 25 US areas. Cohorts were assigned according to the clinical history that participants reported. In the original workflow: Using reference gene primer amplification, nucleated cell counts were estimated. Produced via immunoSEQ multiplex PCR; TCRdb's table is partial and in-frame only. Clonal size and the V and J genes are those of that table, whereas D and trimming came from the DNA. This sample has some 220,000 clones, with roughly 90% found just once. This CDR3 is 18 amino acids long. CDR1 and CDR2 from the germline V gene are LGHNA and YSLEER. The ends were cut back, 0 bases at V and 4 bases at J, with 21 bases in the middle.

The sequenced sample was PBMCs or T cells enriched from blood (not recorded which). The TCR sequence derives from a woman aged 45-60 years in a cohort exposed to, infected with or recovered from COVID-19 (not recorded which). This chain connects TRBV4-3 to TRBJ1-2; the D gene is possibly TRBD1 (6 bases). DNA of the CDR3: TGCGCCAGCAGCCAAGATCTAACAGTTGGGACACCACCCTATGGCTACACCTTC. Translating gives CASSQDLTVGTPPYGYTF.